This T cell receptor (beta chain) was found in a study of T cell clonality in common variable immunodeficiency. Most patients and controls had Caucasian heritage. Study-level results: Compared with controls, CVID subjects had fewer shared TCRbeta clones.

The repertoire was sequenced with immunoSEQ multiplex PCR; TCRdb's copy has only in-frame clones and lacks some. The table lists approximately 44,000 clones, no singletons, with about 3% in the top ten. J was trimmed by 2 bases and V by 6 bases; bases with no gene match: 6. Germline V gene data show CDR1 as SGHRS and CDR2 as YFSETQ. The CDR3 sequence is 14 residues long. This clone was counted at least ten times. Antigen: not known. Read data end 3 residues before the CDR3 end; the end is taken from the germline J gene. The chain employs TRBV5-1 and TRBJ1-1; 8 bases match TRBD1. The sample was peripheral blood mononuclear cells. This sequence originates from a person aged 18-70 years in good health. Incomplete CDR3 DNA: TGCGCCAGCAAAACAGGGGGAGCTAACACTGAA. It yields the protein CASKTGGANTE. The CDR3 in its entirety is CASKTGGANTEAFF.